This T cell receptor (beta chain) is drawn from a study of OX40 agonist ivuxolimab in advanced cancers. In the study overall: Of the participants, under 50% had some prior anti-PD-1, anti-PD-L1 or anti-CTLA-4 therapy, which was allowed.

This CDR3 is built from 18 residues. V shed 0 bases, J shed 0 bases, and the junction held 12 bases outside the gene matches. CDR1 and CDR2 (germline): SGHNT, YYREEE (reference sequence). Study observations and caveats: Some of the nonresponding patients also showed low levels of normalized T-cell clonal expansion.

Patients had blood sampled at baseline and again on cycle 4 day 1 and cycle 7 day 1. A note on this clone: The antigen remains undetermined.

Libraries were prepared by immunoSEQ multiplex PCR; TCRdb keeps only in-frame clonotypes and omits some of them. The sample contains around 19,000 clones, 80% to 90% of which appear only once. The sequence derives from an adult with an advanced solid tumor such as melanoma, head and neck, liver or kidney cancer. The chain uses TRBV5-4 and TRBJ2-7, with 7 bases that match TRBD2. This material consisted of CD4+ or CD8+ T cells sorted from blood, taken in a trial of the OX40 agonist ivuxolimab. The chain's CDR3 is CASSLGPGGGRLSYEQYF. As DNA, the CDR3 is TGTGCCAGCAGCTTGGGTCCGGGGGGAGGGCGGCTCTCCTACGAGCAGTACTTC.